The present entry profiles one T cell receptor beta chain with its context. This sample is part of a study of blood T cell repertoires in COVID-19. The table came from immunoSEQ multiplex PCR; TCRdb's copy has only in-frame clones and leaves some out. The sample consists of 240,000 or so clones, roughly 76% of them appearing once. The germline V gene has CDR1 SGHVS and CDR2 FQNEAQ. The CDR3 runs to 15 residues. Deletions cut 3 bases from V and 5 bases from J, with 17 bases between. The sequence was collected from a woman aged 80 or over with COVID-19, enrolled during active disease. Sequencing was performed on peripheral blood. This chain connects TRBV7-8 to TRBJ2-7, with D possibly matching TRBD2 (6 bases). CDR3 sequence reads: CASSLREARENEQYF. CDR3 coding DNA: TGTGCCAGCAGCTTGAGGGAGGCAAGGGAAAACGAGCAGTACTTC.